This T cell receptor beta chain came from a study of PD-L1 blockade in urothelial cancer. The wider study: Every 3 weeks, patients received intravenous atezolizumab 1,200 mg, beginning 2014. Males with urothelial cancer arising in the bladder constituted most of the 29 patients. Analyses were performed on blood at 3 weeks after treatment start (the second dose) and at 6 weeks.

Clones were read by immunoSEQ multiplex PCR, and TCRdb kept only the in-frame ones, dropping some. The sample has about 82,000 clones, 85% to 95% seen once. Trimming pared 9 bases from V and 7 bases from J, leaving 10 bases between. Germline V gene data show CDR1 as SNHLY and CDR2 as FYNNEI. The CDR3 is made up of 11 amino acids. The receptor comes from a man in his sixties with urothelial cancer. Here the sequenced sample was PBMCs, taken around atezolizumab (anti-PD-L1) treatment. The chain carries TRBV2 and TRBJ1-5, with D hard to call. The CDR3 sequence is CASGVGQPQHF. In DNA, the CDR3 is TGTGCCAGTGGAGTAGGACAGCCCCAGCATTTT.